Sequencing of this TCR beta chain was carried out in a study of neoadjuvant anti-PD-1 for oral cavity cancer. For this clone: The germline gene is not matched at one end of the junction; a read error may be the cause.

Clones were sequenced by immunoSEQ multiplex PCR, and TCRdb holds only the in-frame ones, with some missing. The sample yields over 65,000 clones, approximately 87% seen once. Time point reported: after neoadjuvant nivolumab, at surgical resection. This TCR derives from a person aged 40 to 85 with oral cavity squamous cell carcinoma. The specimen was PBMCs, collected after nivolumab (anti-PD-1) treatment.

This CDR3 reads CSVEDWQGAPNYGYTF. The CDR3 region has the DNA TGCAGCGTTGAAGACTGGCAGGGGGCTCCTAATTATGGCTACACCTTC. J is TRBJ1-2 and V is TRBV29-1; 8 positions match TRBD1. The germline V gene encodes CDR1 SQVTM and CDR2 ANQGSEA. The CDR3 runs to 16 residues.